This entry describes one T cell receptor (beta chain). The antigen it recognizes is unknown. There are no base qualities to consult, and no much larger clone falls within one base. The source of the sample is a study of blood T cell repertoires in COVID-19 (dated by TCRdb to 2018 to 2020). Background on the whole study: Collaborator samples came from the United States, Italy and Spain and covered acute and convalescent phases of COVID-19. Sample metadata almost always included a de-identified subject ID, COVID-19 status, age in years and sex. Samples were obtained from the ongoing ImmuneRACE study (first 160 participants) and from 950 to 1,500 subjects provided by 6 global collaborators. HLA class I and class II types, where available, came from metadata supplied by the sample provider rather than from assay-based typing. The repertoires were released in a freely available public database intended as a resource for research on the immune response to SARS-CoV-2. The dataset comprised deeply sampled blood TCRbeta repertoires from subjects exposed to, actively infected with, or recovered from COVID-19. The material from the prospective study consisted of cDNA or gDNA derived from T cells, B-cell-depleted T cells, or PBMCs. Findings and caveats that apply to the study as a whole: The quantity of clinical and demographic metadata differed by source and by participant and was supplied without curation.

TCRbeta CDR3 regions were amplified from genomic DNA by means of the immunoSEQ Assay, a bias-controlled multiplex PCR. For the original study's pipeline: Nucleated cell counts per sample were estimated from amplification of reference gene primers within the assay. Sequence reads were collapsed and filtered to measure the absolute abundance of every unique TCRbeta CDR3 rearrangement. For each sample, productive Simpson clonality was calculated as the square root of Simpson's diversity index across productive rearrangements. This is the immuneACCESS table as TCRdb keeps it, with only in-frame sequences that have V and J called. A part of the clones is gone; compared with another copy, unresolved V genes explain less than half, and the rest is unexplained. The DNA was the basis for D and trimming; V, J and clone size are from that table. This sample holds some 370,000 clones; 90% were observed only once. Approximately 6.2% of the sample is taken by the ten largest.

The collaborating institutions used their own protocols to collect whole blood in K2EDTA tubes. For TCRbeta analysis, collaborators shipped samples in one of three forms: frozen whole blood, isolated PBMCs, or DNA extracted from either of those sample types. CDR1 and CDR2, looked up from the germline V gene, are MDHEN and SYDVKM. The CDR3 goes from the cysteine to the phenylalanine over 14 residues. The only DNA kept is the CDR3, 42 bases in frame from the first base. Trimming leaves V shorter by 5 bases and J shorter by 11 bases, with the junction holding 14 bases beyond the gene matches. The chain links TRBV28 with TRBJ1-1; 7 of the junction bases match TRBD1. The receptor comes from a man aged 18 to 35 with active or convalescent COVID-19. The sequenced sample was peripheral blood. The CDR3 is CASSIDRVRIRAFF. The DNA sequence is given as TGTGCCAGCAGTATTGACAGGGTCAGGATAAGGGCTTTCTTT.